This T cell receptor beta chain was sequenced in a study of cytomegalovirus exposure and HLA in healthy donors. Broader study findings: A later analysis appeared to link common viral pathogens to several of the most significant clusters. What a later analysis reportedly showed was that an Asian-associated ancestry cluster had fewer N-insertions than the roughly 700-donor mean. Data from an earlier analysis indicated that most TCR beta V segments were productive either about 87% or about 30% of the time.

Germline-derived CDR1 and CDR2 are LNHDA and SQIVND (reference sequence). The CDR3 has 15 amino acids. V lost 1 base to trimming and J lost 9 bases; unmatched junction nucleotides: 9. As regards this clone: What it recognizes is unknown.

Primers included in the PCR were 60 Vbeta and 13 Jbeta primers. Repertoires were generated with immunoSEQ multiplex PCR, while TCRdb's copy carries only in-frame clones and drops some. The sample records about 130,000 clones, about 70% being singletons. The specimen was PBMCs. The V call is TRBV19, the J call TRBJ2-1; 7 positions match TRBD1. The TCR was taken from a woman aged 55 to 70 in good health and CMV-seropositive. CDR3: CASSIARQGVGEQFF. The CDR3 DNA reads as TGTGCCAGTAGTATAGCCCGCCAGGGGGTAGGTGAGCAGTTCTTC.